The source of this T cell receptor beta chain is a study of shared clonotypes between healthy human individuals. Sequenced by immunoSEQ multiplex PCR; TCRdb stores in-frame clones only, minus some. The sample carries some 2.3 million clones, 85% to 95% recorded once. Caucasian adults living in Nashville, Tennessee, provided all samples. This clone was found a few times. Material: naive CD4+ T cells from PBMCs. Specified subset: CD45RA+ positively selected. The TCR sequence derives from a man between 18 and 35 years old in good health. Some clones in this sample may be carry-over from other donors' samples.

The CDR3 DNA is TGTGCCATCAACGGTCAGAACACCGGGGAGCTGTTTTTT. Its protein is CAINGQNTGELFF. The chain recombines TRBV10-3 with TRBJ2-2; D gene ambiguous. Germline V gene data show CDR1 as ENHRY and CDR2 as SYGVKD. V was trimmed by 7 bases and J by 1 base, leaving 7 bases between them. The CDR3 consists of 13 residues.